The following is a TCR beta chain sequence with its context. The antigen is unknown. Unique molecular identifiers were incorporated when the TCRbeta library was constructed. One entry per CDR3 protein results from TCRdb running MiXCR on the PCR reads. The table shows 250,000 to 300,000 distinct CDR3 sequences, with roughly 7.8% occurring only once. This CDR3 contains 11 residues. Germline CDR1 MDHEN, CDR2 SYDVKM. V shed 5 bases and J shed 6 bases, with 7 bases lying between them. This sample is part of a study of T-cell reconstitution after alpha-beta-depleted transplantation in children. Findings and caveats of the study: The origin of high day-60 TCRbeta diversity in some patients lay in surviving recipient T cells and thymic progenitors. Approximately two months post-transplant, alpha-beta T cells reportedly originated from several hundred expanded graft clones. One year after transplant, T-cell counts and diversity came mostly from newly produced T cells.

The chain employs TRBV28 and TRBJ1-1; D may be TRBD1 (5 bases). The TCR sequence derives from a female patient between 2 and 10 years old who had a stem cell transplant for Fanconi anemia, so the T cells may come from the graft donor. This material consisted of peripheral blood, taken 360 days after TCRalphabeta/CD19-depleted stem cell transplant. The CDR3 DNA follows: TGTGCCAGCAGTGTAGGGGCTGAAGCTTTCTTT. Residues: CASSVGAEAFF.